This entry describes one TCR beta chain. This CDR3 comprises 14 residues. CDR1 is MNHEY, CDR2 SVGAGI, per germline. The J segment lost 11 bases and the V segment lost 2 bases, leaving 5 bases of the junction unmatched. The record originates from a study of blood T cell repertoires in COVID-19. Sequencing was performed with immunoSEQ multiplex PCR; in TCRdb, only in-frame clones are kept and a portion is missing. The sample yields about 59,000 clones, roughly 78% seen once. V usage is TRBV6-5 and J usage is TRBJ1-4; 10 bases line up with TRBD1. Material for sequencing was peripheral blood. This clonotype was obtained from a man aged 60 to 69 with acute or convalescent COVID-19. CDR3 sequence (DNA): TGTGCCAGCAGTTACCGGACAGGGGGTGTTAAACTGTTTTTT. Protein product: CASSYRTGGVKLFF.